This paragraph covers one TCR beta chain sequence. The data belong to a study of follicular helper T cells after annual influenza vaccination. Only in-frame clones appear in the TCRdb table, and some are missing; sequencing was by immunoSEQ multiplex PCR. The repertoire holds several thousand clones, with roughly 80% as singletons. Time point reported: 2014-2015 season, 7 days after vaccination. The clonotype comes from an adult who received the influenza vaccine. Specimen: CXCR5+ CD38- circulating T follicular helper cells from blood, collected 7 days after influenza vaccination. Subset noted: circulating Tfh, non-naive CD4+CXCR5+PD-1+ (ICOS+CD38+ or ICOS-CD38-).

In nucleotides, the CDR3 is TGTGCCAGCAGCTTAGAACAGGGTTCGAACACCGGGGAGCTGTTTTTT. It encodes CASSLEQGSNTGELFF. The chain recombines TRBV7-6 with TRBJ2-2, with D possibly matching TRBD1 (6 bases). Germline-derived CDR1 and CDR2 are SGHVS and FNYEAQ. The CDR3 loop spans 16 amino acids. V was shortened by 1 base and J by 0 bases, with 9 bases between the two germline ends. Filled out from reference TRBV7-6 and TRBJ2-2, the complete variable domain reads GAGVSQSPRYKVTKRGQDVALRCDPISGHVSLYWYRQALGQGPEFLTYFNYEAQQDKSGLPNDRFSAERPEGSISTLTIQRTEQRDSAMYRCASSLEQGSNTGELFFGEGSRLTVL.